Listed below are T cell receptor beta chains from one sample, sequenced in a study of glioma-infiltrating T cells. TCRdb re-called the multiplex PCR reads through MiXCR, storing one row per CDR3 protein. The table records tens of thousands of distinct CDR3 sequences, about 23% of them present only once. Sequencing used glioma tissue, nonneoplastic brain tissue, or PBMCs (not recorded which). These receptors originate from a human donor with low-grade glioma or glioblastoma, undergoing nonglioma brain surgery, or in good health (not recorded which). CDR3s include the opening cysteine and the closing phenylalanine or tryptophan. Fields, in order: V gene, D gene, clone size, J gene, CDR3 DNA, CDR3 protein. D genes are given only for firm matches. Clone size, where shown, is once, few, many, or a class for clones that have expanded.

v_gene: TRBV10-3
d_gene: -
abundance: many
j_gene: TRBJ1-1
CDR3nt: TGTGCCATCAGTGAACCGGGCCTGAACACTGAAGCTTTCTTT
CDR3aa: CAISEPGLNTEAFF

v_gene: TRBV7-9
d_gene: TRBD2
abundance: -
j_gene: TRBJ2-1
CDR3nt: TGTGCCAGCAGCTCCCCAACTAGCGGGGGGGGTAATGAGCAGTTCTTC
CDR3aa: CASSSPTSGGGNEQFF

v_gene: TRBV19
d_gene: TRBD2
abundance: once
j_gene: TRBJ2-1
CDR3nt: TGTGCCACCGAAGGGGACAGCGGGAGGAGAGAGCAGTTCTTC
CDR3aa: CATEGDSGRREQFF

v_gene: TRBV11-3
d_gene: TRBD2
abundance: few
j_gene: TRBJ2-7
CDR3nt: TGTGCCAGCAGCTTAGGCGGGAGTACCTACGAGCAGTACTTC
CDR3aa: CASSLGGSTYEQYF

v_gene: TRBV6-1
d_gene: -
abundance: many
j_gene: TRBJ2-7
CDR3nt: TGTGCCAGCAGTACCCGGATTGGCGAGCAGTACTTC
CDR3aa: CASSTRIGEQYF

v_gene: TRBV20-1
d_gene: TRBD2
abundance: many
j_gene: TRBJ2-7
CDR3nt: TGCAGTGCTAGAGATGGGACTACGCTCTCCTACGAGCAGTACTTC
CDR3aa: CSARDGTTLSYEQYF

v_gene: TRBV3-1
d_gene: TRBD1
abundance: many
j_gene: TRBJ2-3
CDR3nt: TGTGCCAGCAGCCAAGATGAAGGGACAGGCCACACAGATACGCAGTATTTT
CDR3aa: CASSQDEGTGHTDTQYF

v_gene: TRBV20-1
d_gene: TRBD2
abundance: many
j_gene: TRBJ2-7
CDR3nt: TGCAGTGCTAGTGGTTTGGCGGGGGTTCCCTACGAGCAGTACTTC
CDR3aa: CSASGLAGVPYEQYF

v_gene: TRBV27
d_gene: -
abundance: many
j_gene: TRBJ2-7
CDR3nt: TGTGCCACCAGGACAGTCCGGAGGGGATACGAGCAGTACTTC
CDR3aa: CATRTVRRGYEQYF

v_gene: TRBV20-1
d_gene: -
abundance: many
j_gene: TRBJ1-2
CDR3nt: TGCAGTGCCATCCAGGGGTCGGCGAACTATGGCTACACCTTC
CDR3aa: CSAIQGSANYGYTF